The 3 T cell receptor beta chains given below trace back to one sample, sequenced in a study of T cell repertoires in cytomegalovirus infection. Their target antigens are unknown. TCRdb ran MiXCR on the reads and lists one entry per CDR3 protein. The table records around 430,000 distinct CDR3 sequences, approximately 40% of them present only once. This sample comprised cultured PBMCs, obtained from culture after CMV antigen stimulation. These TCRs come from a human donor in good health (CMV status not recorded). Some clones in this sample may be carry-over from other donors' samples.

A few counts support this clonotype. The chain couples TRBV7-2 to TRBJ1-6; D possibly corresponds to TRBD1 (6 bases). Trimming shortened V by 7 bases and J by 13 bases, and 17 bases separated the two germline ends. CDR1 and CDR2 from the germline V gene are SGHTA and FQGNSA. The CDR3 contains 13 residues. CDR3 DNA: TGTGCCAGCACCGGTGGGGGCCCCAAGCCCCTCCACTTT. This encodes CASTGGGPKPLHF.

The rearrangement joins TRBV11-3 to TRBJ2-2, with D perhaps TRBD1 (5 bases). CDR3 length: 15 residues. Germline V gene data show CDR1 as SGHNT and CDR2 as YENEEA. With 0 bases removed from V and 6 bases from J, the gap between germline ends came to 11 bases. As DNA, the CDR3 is TGTGCCAGCAGCTTAGATCCCGTAGGGGCCGGGGAGCTGTTTTTT. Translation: CASSLDPVGAGELFF.

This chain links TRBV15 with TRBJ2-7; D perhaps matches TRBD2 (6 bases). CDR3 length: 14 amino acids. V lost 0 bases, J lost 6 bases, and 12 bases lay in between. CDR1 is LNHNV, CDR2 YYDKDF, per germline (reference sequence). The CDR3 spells CATSRDIGGSEQYF. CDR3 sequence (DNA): TGTGCCACCAGCAGAGATATCGGGGGATCCGAGCAGTACTTC.